This T cell receptor (beta chain) was recorded in a study of T cell responses to AZD1222 COVID-19 vaccine. This clone was detected a few times. Its antigen is not identified. Profiled with immunoSEQ multiplex PCR; TCRdb holds only in-frame clones, not every one. The table shows approximately 180,000 clones, with around 89% occurring only once. Study conclusions and caveats: With two AZD1222 doses given, Spike-specific TCR breadth and depth both rose. Repertoire collection took place solely once the T cell response had peaked. Donor demographics were predominantly white British with a female majority; clonal diversity may be underestimated.

Samples with a second dose at about 4 or about 12 weeks were pooled together. V shed 6 bases, J shed 1 base, and the junction held 8 bases outside the gene matches. The germline V gene encodes CDR1 SQVTM and CDR2 ANQGSEA. CDR3 length: 14 residues. The TCR originated in an adult who received the AZD1222 COVID-19 vaccine. This sample comprised peripheral blood, obtained 28 days after the second AZD1222 dose. V is TRBV29-1 and J is TRBJ1-2, with 7 bases matching TRBD1. The CDR3 nucleotides are TGCAGCGTCTTGACAGGGTGGGATAACTATGGCTACACCTTC. Its translation is CSVLTGWDNYGYTF.